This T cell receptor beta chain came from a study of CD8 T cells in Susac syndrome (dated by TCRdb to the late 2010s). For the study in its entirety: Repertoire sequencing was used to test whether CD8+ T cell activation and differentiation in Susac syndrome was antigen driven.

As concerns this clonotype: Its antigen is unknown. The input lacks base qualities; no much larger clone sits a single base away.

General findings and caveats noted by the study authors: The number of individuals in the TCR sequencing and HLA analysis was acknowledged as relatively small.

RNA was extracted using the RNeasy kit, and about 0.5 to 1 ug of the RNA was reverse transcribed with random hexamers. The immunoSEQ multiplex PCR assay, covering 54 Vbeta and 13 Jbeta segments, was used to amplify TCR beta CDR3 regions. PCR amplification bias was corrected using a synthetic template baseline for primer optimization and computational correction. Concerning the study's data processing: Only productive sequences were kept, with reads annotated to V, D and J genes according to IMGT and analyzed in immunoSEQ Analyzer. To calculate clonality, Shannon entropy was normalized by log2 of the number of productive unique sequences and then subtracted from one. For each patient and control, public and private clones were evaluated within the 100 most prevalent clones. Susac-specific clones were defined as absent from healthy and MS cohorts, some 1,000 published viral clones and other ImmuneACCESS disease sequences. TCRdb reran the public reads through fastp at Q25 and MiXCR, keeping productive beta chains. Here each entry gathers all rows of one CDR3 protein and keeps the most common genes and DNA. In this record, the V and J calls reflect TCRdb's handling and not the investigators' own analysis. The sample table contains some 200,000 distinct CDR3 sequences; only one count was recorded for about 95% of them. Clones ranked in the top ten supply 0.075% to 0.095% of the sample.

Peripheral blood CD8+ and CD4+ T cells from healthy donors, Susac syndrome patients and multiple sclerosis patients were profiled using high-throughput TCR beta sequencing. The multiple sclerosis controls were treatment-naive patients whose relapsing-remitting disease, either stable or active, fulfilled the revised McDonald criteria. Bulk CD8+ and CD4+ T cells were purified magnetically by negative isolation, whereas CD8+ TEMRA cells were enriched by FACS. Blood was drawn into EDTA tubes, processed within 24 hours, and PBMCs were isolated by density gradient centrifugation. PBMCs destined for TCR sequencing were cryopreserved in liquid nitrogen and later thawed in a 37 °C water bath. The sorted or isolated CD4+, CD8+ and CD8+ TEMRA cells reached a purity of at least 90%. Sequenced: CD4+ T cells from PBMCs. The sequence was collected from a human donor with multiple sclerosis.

At the DNA level, the sequence is TGTGCCAGCAGGGACAGTAGCAATCAGCCCCAGCATTTT. It specifies CASRDSSNQPQHF. The V gene is TRBV28 and the J gene is TRBJ1-5; the D region possibly corresponds to TRBD1 (6 bases align). Deletion took 6 bases off V and 0 bases off J, with a span of 6 bases between the germline ends. The cysteine opens and the phenylalanine closes a CDR3 of 13 amino acids. Here the CDR3 DNA is all that survives: 39 bases in frame from base 1. CDR1 and CDR2 (MDHEN, SYDVKM) derive from the germline V gene.